This TCR beta chain was sequenced during a study of beta chain features in type 1 diabetes. Findings and caveats of the study: Patients with Type 1 diabetes showed moderately but significantly shorter TCRB CDR3s in all four CD4+ subsets.

The CDR3 is made up of 12 amino acids. Germline values: CDR1 MNHNY, CDR2 SVGAGI (reference sequence). With V trimmed by 6 bases and J by 12 bases, 7 bases remained unmatched. About this clone: Its antigen is not known.

All of the isolated RNA was reverse transcribed, so expressed TCRB transcripts were sequenced. Clones were read by immunoSEQ multiplex PCR, and TCRdb kept only the in-frame ones, dropping some. This repertoire shows fewer than 900,000 clones, under 20% found once; its top ten account for about 0.02%. The chain uses TRBV6-6 and TRBJ1-4; the match to TRBD1 covers 7 bases. The TCR sequence derives from a woman younger than 35 in good health. Sequencing was performed on naive CD4+ T cells from blood. The CDR3 here is CASRTGRVELFF. CDR3 DNA sequence: TGTGCCAGCAGGACAGGGCGGGTTGAACTGTTTTTT.